This T cell receptor beta chain comes out of a study of CD8 T cells in Susac syndrome. CD8+ and CD4+ T cells from blood underwent TCR beta sequencing, which was carried out in a high-throughput format. The multiple sclerosis controls were treatment-naive patients affected by stable or active relapsing-remitting disease. TEMRA cells were FACS-enriched, while CD8+ and CD4+ T cells were negatively isolated. RNA in amounts of about 0.5 to 1 ug was reverse transcribed with random hexamers. From the immunoSEQ multiplex PCR reads, TCRdb called clonotypes with MiXCR, one entry per CDR3 protein. There are more than 100,000 distinct CDR3 sequences in the sample; 65% to 90% occur only once, and around 0.49% lies in the top ten. The CDR3 totals 17 residues. Germline CDR1 reads SEHNR; CDR2 reads FQNEAQ (reference sequence). Losses at the gene ends were 5 bases for V and 2 bases for J; bases not matched to a gene: 8.

The sequenced sample consisted of CD8+ T cells from PBMCs. The chain employs TRBV7-9 and TRBJ2-2; 10 nucleotides line up with TRBD2. This TCR was sampled from a human donor with multiple sclerosis. This chain's CDR3 is CASSTQLAGDNTGELFF. Written as DNA, the CDR3 is TGTGCCAGCAGCACACAGCTAGCGGGGGATAACACCGGGGAGCTGTTTTTT.